This T cell receptor (beta chain) comes out of a study of CD8+ T cells in alopecia areata. Broader study findings: With tofacitinib ongoing, many expanded lesional clones persisted in both scalp and blood.

As for treatment: oral pan-JAK inhibitor, 5-10 mg twice daily. Lesional scalp punch biopsies and peripheral blood came from alopecia areata patients. Of note for this clone: Antigen: not known.

Sequencing templates came from extracted RNA that was reverse transcribed into cDNA. Clones were sequenced by immunoSEQ multiplex PCR, and TCRdb holds only the in-frame ones, with some missing. This sample has about 210,000 clones, with about three fifths found just once. Specimen: CD4+ T cells sorted from blood, collected at week 4, from a patient treated with tofacitinib. The clonotype was recovered from a human donor with alopecia areata.

CDR3 sequence: CSAKTLTGVYGYTF. CDR3 nucleotides: TGCAGCGCTAAGACATTAACAGGGGTTTATGGCTACACCTTC. V gene TRBV29-1 combines with J gene TRBJ1-2; 7 bases fit TRBD1. The J segment lost 5 bases and the V segment lost 7 bases, leaving 13 bases of the junction unmatched. The V gene's germline CDR1 is SQVTM and CDR2 ANQGSEA. The CDR3 is made up of 14 amino acids.